This is a list of T cell receptor beta chains from one sample in a study of tumor and adjacent non-tumor tissue in lung cancer. TCRdb passed the multiplex PCR reads through MiXCR, listing each CDR3 protein once. The sample lists roughly 220,000 distinct CDR3 sequences, around 70% occurring once. The specimen sequenced was lung tumor tissue. All receptors come from a man in his fifties or sixties with non-small cell lung cancer. CDR3s include the opening cysteine and the closing phenylalanine or tryptophan. D genes are given only for firm matches. Clone size is stated in some rows and not others, as once, few, many or a class when expanded.

cdr3_aa cdr3_nt clone_size j_call v_call d_call
CSASRTVQETQYF TGCAGTGCCAGTCGGACAGTCCAAGAGACCCAGTACTTC - TRBJ2-5 TRBV20-1 -
CASSREGSYNSPLHF TGTGCCAGCAGTAGAGAGGGGTCCTATAATTCACCCCTCCACTTT many TRBJ1-6 TRBV6-5 -
CRARIPTGSSSYNEQFF TGCAGAGCTAGAATACCAACCGGGTCTAGCAGCTATAATGAGCAGTTCTTC - TRBJ2-1 TRBV20-1 -
CSARTGAVSTDTQYF TGCAGTGCGCGGACAGGGGCCGTAAGCACAGATACGCAGTATTTT many TRBJ2-3 TRBV20-1 TRBD1
CSARTGGPGANVLTF TGCAGTGCTAGAACGGGGGGGCCTGGGGCCAACGTCCTGACTTTC many TRBJ2-6 TRBV20-1 TRBD2
CASIDTGNTEAFF TGCGCCAGCATAGATACAGGGAACACTGAAGCTTTCTTT once TRBJ1-1 TRBV6-1 -
CASMSYNEQFF TGTGCCAGCATGTCCTACAATGAGCAGTTCTTC - TRBJ2-1 TRBV6-5 -
CSATTSGSLSSTDTQYF TGCAGTGCCACGACTAGCGGGAGCTTATCTAGTACAGATACACAGTATTTT - TRBJ2-3 TRBV20-1 TRBD2
CASSEGPYRVQPQHF TGTGCCAGCAGCGAGGGGCCTTATCGGGTTCAGCCCCAGCATTTT few TRBJ1-5 TRBV5-5 -
CASSGDRGLNSPLNF TGTGCCAGCAGCGGGGACAGGGGGCTGAATTCACCCCTCAACTTT - TRBJ1-6 TRBV5-4 TRBD1
CSADQGNYGYTF TGTAGCGCGGATCAGGGGAACTATGGCTACACCTTC - TRBJ1-2 TRBV29-1 -
CASKAGDANTGELFF TGTGCCTCAAAGGCAGGGGATGCGAACACCGGGGAGCTGTTTTTT - TRBJ2-2 TRBV6-1 -
CGSSEQAAIYGYTF TGTGGCAGCAGTGAACAGGCAGCCATCTATGGCTACACCTTC - TRBJ1-2 TRBV6-1 -
CASSQARLETQYF TGCGCCAGCAGCCAAGCGAGGCTTGAGACCCAGTACTTC - TRBJ2-5 TRBV4-1 -
CTSSSMGDTEAFF TGTACCAGCAGTTCCATGGGGGACACTGAAGCTTTCTTT - TRBJ1-1 TRBV12-3/TRBV12-4 -
CANSFRQGRETESFF TGTGCCAACAGTTTTCGACAGGGGCGGGAAACTGAATCTTTCTTT - TRBJ1-1 TRBV11-2 TRBD1
CARSLAGGMDTGELFF TGTGCCAGGAGCTTAGCGGGGGGGATGGATACCGGGGAGCTGTTTTTT - TRBJ2-2 TRBV11-2 TRBD2
CSALGGLETQYF TGCAGTGCTTTAGGTGGCCTGGAGACCCAGTACTTC many TRBJ2-5 TRBV20-1 -
CASSQGGGGGNTIYF TGCGCCAGCAGCCAAGGGGGTGGGGGCGGAAACACCATATATTTT - TRBJ1-3 TRBV4-3 -
CREWTGSTDTQYF TGCAGGGAGTGGACTGGAAGCACAGATACGCAGTATTTT - TRBJ2-3 TRBV29-1 -
CASAIRGITEAFF TGTGCCAGCGCCATAAGGGGGATCACTGAAGCTTTCTTT - TRBJ1-1 TRBV12-3/TRBV12-4 -
CASSLDSSIDTQYF TGCGCCAGCAGCTTGGATTCAAGCATAGATACGCAGTATTTT - TRBJ2-3 TRBV5-1 -
CSASTNADTQYF TGCAGTGCTTCTACCAACGCAGATACGCAGTATTTT many TRBJ2-3 TRBV20-1 -
CSTGSGVSYEPYF TGCAGTACTGGAAGCGGAGTCTCCTACGAGCCGTACTTC - TRBJ2-7 TRBV20-1 -
CASSLDLLGADSHTQYF TGTGCCAGCAGCTTAGATCTCCTCGGAGCCGACAGTCATACGCAGTATTTT many TRBJ2-3 TRBV11-2 -
CSGSLYAEQSF TGTTCCGGCAGCTTATATGCTGAGCAGTCCTTC - TRBJ2-1 TRBV11-1 -
CSSNDSWMTGELFF TGCTCCAGCAATGACTCCTGGATGACCGGGGAGCTGTTTTTT - TRBJ2-2 TRBV10-1 -
CASRGQGDVGYNDQFF TGTGCCAGCAGGGGACAGGGTGACGTGGGCTACAATGACCAGTTCTTC - TRBJ2-1 TRBV11-3 TRBD1
CSDPPCGNSYEQYF TGCAGTGATCCCCCTTGCGGGAACTCCTACGAGCAGTACTTC - TRBJ2-7 TRBV20-1 -
CASRGGVYKAFF TGCGCCAGCAGGGGAGGTGTATACAAGGCTTTCTTT - TRBJ1-1 TRBV4-1 -